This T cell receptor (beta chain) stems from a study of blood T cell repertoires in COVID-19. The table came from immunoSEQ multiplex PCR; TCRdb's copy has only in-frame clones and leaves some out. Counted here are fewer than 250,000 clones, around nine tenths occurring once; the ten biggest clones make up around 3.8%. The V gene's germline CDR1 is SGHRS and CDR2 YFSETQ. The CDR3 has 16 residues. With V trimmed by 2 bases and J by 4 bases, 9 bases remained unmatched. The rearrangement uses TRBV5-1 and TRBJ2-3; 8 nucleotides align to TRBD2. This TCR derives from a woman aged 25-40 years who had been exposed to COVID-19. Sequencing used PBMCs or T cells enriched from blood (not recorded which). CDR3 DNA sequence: TGCGCCAGCAGCTTCGATTTAGCGGGACGGGCAGATACGCAGTATTTT. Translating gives CASSFDLAGRADTQYF.